This paragraph covers one TCR beta chain sequence. Antigen specificity is unknown. At the time of sampling, donors were nominally healthy, though unrecorded immune exposures were likely. The PCR employed 60 Vbeta primers together with 13 Jbeta primers. TCRdb keeps only in-frame clones here, not all; method: immunoSEQ multiplex PCR. The sample has 95,000 to 150,000 clones; around two thirds are singletons. This CDR3 is 16 amino acids long. Germline-derived CDR1 and CDR2 are SGHKS and YYEKEE (reference sequence). Unmatched junction bases numbered 9, after V lost 1 base and J lost 3 bases. This sample stems from a study of cytomegalovirus exposure and HLA in healthy donors. Looking at the study overall: A previous analysis identified approximately 110 million unique TCR beta sequences derived from about 180 million T cells. Study-wide findings and caveats: Reports described diagnosis of cytomegalovirus status by the classifier as highly specific and sensitive. Later, an analysis showed that TCR beta chains associated with HLA were more clonally expanded than others that were equally common.

This TCR was recovered from a man aged 60-69 years in good health and CMV-seropositive. Sequenced: PBMCs. V and J are TRBV5-5 and TRBJ2-7, with 8 bases matching TRBD2. The CDR3 region has the DNA TGTGCCAGCAGCTTGCGGGAGGGAGAAATTTTCTACGAGCAGTACTTC. Protein sequence: CASSLREGEIFYEQYF.